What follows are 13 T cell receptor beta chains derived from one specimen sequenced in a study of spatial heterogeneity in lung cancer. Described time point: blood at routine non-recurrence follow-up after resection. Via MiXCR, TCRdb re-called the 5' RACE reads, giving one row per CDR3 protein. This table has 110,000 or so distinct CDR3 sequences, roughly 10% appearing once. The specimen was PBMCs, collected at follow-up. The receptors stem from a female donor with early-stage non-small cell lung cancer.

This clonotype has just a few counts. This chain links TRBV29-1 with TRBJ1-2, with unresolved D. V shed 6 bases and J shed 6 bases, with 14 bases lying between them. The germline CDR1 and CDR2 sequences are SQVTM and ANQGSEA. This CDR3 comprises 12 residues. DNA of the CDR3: TGCAGCGTGGGGTGGACTGTGAATGGCTACACCTTC. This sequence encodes CSVGWTVNGYTF.

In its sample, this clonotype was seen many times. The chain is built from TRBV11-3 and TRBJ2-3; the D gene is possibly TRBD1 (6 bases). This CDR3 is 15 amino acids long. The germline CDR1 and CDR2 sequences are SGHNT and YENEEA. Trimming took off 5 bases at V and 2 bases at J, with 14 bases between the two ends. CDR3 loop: CASSGPQGITDTQYF. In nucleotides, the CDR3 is TGTGCCAGCAGCGGCCCCCAGGGGATCACAGATACGCAGTATTTT.

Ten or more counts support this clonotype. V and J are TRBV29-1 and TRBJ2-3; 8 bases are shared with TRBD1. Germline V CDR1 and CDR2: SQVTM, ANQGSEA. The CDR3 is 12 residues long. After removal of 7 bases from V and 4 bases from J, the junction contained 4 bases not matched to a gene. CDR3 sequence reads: CSATGVADTQYF. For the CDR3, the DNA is TGCAGCGCGACAGGGGTGGCAGATACGCAGTATTTT.

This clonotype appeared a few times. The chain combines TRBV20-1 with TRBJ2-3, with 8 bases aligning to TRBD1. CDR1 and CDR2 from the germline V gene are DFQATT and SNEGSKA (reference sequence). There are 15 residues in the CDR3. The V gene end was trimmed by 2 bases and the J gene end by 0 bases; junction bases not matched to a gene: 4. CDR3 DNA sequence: TGCAGTGCTAGAAGGGACAGGTCTAGCACAGATACGCAGTATTTT. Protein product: CSARRDRSSTDTQYF.

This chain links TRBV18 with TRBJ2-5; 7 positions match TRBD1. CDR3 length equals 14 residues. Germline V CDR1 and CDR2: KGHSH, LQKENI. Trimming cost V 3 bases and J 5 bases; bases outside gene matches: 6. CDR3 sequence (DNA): TGTGCCAGCTCACCTCAGACAGGGTTGGAGACCCAGTACTTC. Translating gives CASSPQTGLETQYF. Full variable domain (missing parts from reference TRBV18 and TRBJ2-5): NAGVMQNPRHLVRRRGQEARLRCSPMKGHSHVYWYRQLPEEGLKFMVYLQKENIIDESGMPKERFSAEFPKEGPSILRIQQVVRGDSAAYFCASSPQTGLETQYFGPGTRLLVL.

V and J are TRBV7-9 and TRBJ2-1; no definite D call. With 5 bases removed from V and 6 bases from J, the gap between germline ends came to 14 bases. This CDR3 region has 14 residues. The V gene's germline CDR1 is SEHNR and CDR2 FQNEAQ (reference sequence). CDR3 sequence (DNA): TGTGCCAGCAGCCGTCTCGGCGGCCCCAATGAGCAGTTCTTC. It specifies CASSRLGGPNEQFF.

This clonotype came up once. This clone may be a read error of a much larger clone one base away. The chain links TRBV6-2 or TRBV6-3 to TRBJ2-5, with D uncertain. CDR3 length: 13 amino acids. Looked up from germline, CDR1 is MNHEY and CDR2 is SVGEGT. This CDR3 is CAISYGHGETQYF. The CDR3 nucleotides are TGTGCCATCAGTTACGGGCACGGAGAGACCCAGTACTTC.

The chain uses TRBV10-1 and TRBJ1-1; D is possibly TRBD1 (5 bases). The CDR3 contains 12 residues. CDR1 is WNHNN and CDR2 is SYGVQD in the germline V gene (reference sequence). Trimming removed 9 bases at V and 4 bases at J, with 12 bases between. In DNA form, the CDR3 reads TGCGCCAGTCGGGGGTCTACCACTGAAGCTTTCTTT. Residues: CASRGSTTEAFF.

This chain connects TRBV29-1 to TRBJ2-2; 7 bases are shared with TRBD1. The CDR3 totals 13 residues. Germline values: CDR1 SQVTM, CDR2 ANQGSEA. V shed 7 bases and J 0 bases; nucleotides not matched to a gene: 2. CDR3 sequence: CSAGTANTGELFF. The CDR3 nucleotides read TGCAGCGCGGGGACAGCGAACACCGGGGAGCTGTTTTTT.

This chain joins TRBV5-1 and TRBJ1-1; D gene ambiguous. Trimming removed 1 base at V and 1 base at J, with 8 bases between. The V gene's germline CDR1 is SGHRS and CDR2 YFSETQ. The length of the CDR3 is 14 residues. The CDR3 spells CASSLYGRNTEAFF. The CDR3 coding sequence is TGCGCCAGCAGCTTGTACGGTAGGAACACTGAAGCTTTCTTT.

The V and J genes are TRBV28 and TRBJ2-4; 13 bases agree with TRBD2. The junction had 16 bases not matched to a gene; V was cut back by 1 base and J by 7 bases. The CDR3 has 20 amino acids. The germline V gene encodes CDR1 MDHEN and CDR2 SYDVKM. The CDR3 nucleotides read TGTGCCAGCAGTTTATACGGCGGGACTAGCGGGATGGGAGTGCGGAACATTCAGTACTTC. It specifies CASSLYGGTSGMGVRNIQYF.

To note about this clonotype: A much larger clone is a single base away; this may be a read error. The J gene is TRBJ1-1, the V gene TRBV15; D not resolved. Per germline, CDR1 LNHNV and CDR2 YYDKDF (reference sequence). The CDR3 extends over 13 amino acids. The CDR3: CVTSRELNTEAFF. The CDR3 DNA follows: TGTGTCACCAGCAGAGAACTGAACACTGAAGCTTTCTTT.

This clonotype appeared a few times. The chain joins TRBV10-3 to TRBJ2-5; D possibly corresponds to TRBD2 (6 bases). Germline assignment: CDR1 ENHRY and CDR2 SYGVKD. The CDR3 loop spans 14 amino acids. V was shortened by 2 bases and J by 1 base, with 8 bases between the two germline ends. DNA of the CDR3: TGTGCCATCAGTGAGGGAGGGACCCAAGAGACCCAGTACTTC. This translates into CAISEGGTQETQYF.